This TCR beta chain is from a study of T-cell memory formation after mild COVID-19 listed by TCRdb under 2021. For the study in its entirety: TCR sequence clusters from the two donors were largely donor specific. Longitudinal TCRalpha and TCRbeta repertoire sequencing tracked T-cell clones expanding and contracting after mild COVID-19 in a couple of donors. Two young, previously healthy adult volunteers made up the cohort, one male and one female. The investigation overall reported the following: Contracting CD4+ clones appeared mostly in the CM and EM memory subsets, whereas CD8+ clones were enriched in EMRA. Only a couple of mild cases were covered in the study, and larger cohorts including severe cases with pre-infection samples were considered necessary. Whether the second-wave clones peaking on day 37 were SARS-CoV-2 specific was not confirmed. Some responding clones were found in pre-infection memory, which suggests that pre-existing cross-reactive memory T cells took part in the SARS-CoV-2 response. Clones contracting from day 15 to 85 had balanced CD4/CD8 phenotypes, while a second wave expanding from day 15 to 37 was biased towards CD4+.

Relative to germline, V is missing 0 bases and J is missing 2 bases, with 7 bases of the junction outside any gene match. The germline V gene (reference sequence) specifies SGHNT as CDR1 and YYREEE as CDR2. The CDR3 numbers 16 residues from cysteine through phenylalanine. This entry keeps only the CDR3 DNA: 48 bases, framed from base 1. Ficoll-Paque density gradient centrifugation was used to isolate PBMCs. Sequencing took place on an Illumina NovaSeq 6000. TCRalpha and TCRbeta cDNA libraries were built by 5'RACE with constant-segment primers, adding sample barcodes and unique molecular identifiers. Trizol reagent was used to extract RNA from every sample. Amplification of the libraries took two PCR steps, and the second step added a second sample barcode plus Illumina TruSeq adapters. Libraries were sequenced on an Illumina NovaSeq with 2 x 150 bp paired-end reads. Regarding the original processing steps: The reads were demultiplexed and collapsed into UMI-guided consensus sequences using migec v1.2.7. Using mixcr v2.1.11, UMI consensuses were aligned to TRA and TRB V and J templates and then assembled into clonotypes. Expanded or contracted clonotypes were those called significant by both edgeR and NoisET, with noise models trained on biological replicates. For edgeR calls, the thresholds were a false discovery rate-adjusted p below 0.01 and a log2 fold-change of 1. PCA with hierarchical clustering of max-normalized trajectories of the 1000 most abundant clonotypes was used as exploratory dynamics analysis. Each responding clone was given a CD4 or CD8 phenotype based on the CD4+ and CD8+ repertoires, which had been sequenced separately. Using fastp at Q25 and MiXCR, TCRdb reprocessed the public reads and kept productive beta chains. Identical CDR3 proteins give one entry, which carries the most common genes and DNA. TCRdb's processing, not the authors', yielded these V and J calls. The sample includes 350,000 to 500,000 distinct CDR3 sequences, with more than 20% observed a single time. The leading ten clones occupy 13% of the sample.

Concerning this clonotype: The clone's antigen remains unknown. Base qualities are not at hand, and no much larger clone is one base apart.

This TCR was sampled from an adult woman who had mild COVID-19 (a few samples of this study predate the infection). The sample titles of this study are shuffled in the database, so cell type and time point are left out; the donor was told from shared clones. The chain is made from TRBV5-4 and TRBJ2-5; TRBD1 agrees with 7 junctional bases. Input material: PBMCs or a T cell subset sorted from them (not recorded which). The sequenced DNA: TGTGCCAGCAGCTTGGTAGGGGGCCTCGGACAAGAGACCCAGTACTTC. It codes for CASSLVGGLGQETQYF. The CDR3 plus the reference TRBV5-4 and TRBJ2-5 genes for the other parts give the full variable domain: ETGVTQSPTHLIKTRGQQVTLRCSSQSGHNTVSWYQQALGQGPQFIFQYYREEENGRGNFPPRFSGLQFPNYSSELNVNALELDDSALYLCASSLVGGLGQETQYFGPGTRLLVL.